This T cell receptor (beta chain) was identified in a study of cytomegalovirus exposure and HLA in healthy donors. Every donor was a healthy person donating bone marrow. Germline V gene lookup returns CDR1 SGHTS and CDR2 YDEGEE. Trimming cost V 4 bases and J 0 bases, with 14 bases left between them. There are 15 residues in the CDR3. A remark on this clone: Its specificity is unknown. Other DNA variants within this sample encode the same CDR3.

The PCR made use of 60 Vbeta and 13 Jbeta primers. TCRdb's copy holds only in-frame clones and misses some; the assay was immunoSEQ multiplex PCR. The table records 70,000 to 90,000 clones, roughly 75% of them present only once. Overall study results and limits: Investigators reported approximately 150 TCR beta chains as tied to cytomegalovirus. Associated with HLA alleles at 0.05 false discovery rate in a later analysis were 17,000 or so TCR beta sequences.

The sequence was obtained from a man aged 40-50 years in good health and CMV-seronegative. The sequenced sample was PBMCs. J is TRBJ2-7 and V is TRBV5-8; weak D call: TRBD1 (6 bases). Here the CDR3 reads CASSPNDRPSYEQYF. In DNA form, the CDR3 reads TGTGCCAGCAGCCCCAATGACAGGCCCTCCTACGAGCAGTACTTC.